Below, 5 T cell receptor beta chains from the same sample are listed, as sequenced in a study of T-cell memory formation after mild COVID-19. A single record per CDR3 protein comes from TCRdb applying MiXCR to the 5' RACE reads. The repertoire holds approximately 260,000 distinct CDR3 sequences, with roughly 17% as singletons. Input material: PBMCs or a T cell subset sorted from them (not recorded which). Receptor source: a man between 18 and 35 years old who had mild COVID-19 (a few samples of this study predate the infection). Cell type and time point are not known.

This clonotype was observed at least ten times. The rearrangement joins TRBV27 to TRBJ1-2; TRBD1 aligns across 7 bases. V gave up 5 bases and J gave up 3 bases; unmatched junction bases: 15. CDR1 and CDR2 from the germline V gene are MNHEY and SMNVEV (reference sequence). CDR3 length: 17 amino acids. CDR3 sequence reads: CASSPDLLTGRDYGYTF. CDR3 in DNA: TGTGCCAGCAGTCCGGACCTCCTGACAGGGAGAGACTATGGCTACACCTTC.

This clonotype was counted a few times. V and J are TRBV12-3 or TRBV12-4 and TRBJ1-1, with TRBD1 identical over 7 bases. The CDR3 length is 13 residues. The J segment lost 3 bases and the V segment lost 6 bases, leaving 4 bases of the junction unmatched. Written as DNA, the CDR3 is TGTGCCAGCAGGGGACAGTACGACACTGAAGCTTTCTTT. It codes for CASRGQYDTEAFF.

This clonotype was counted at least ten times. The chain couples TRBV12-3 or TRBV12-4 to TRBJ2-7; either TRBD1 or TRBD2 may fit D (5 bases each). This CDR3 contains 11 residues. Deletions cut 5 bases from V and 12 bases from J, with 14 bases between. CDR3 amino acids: CASSTGQGLYF. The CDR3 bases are TGTGCCAGCAGTACGGGGCAGGGCCTGTACTTC.

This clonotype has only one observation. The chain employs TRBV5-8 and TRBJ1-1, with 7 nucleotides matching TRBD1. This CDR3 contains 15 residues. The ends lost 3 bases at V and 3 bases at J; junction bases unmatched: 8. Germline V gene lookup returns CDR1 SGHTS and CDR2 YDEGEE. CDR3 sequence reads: CASSSLRTGYTEAFF. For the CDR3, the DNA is TGTGCCAGCAGCTCTCTCAGGACAGGCTACACTGAAGCTTTCTTT.

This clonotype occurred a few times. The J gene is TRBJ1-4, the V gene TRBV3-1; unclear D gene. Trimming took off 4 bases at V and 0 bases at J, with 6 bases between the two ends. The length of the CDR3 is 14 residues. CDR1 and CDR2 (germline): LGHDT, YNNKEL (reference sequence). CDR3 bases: TGTGCCAGCAGCCTCGACCCAACTAATGAAAAACTGTTTTTT. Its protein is CASSLDPTNEKLFF.